This record covers a single T cell receptor (beta chain). The target of this receptor is not known. The sample holds no much larger clone one base away, and base qualities are not on file. The data originate from a study of OX40 agonist ivuxolimab in advanced cancers. Background on the whole study: Ivuxolimab was a fully human IgG2 agonistic monoclonal antibody targeting the costimulatory receptor OX40 (CD134). Intravenous ivuxolimab was administered to patients every 2 weeks at six dose levels: 0.01, 0.1, 0.3, 1.5, 3 and 10 mg/kg. Among the 52 dose-escalation patients, about 20 had hepatocellular carcinoma, about 15 melanoma, 9 renal cell carcinoma and 9 head and neck cancer. The dose-escalation cohort was 82.7% male with a mean age of roughly 60 years, ranging from roughly 23 to 79. Prior anti-PD-1, anti-PD-L1 or anti-CTLA-4 therapy was permitted, and 40% of dose-escalation patients had received checkpoint inhibitors. Three dose-escalation patients achieved partial responses, one with hepatocellular carcinoma and two with cutaneous melanoma. Peripheral TCRbeta sequencing was intended to test whether TCR sequence diversity was altered and clonal T-cell expansion was caused by ivuxolimab. The monotherapy dose-escalation portion (N of about 47 patients) of the phase I ivuxolimab trial is reported in the paper. What the study reported, not specific to this receptor: Low levels of normalized T-cell clonal expansion were also shown by some nonresponding patients. After ivuxolimab, expanded clones were on average more numerous among CD8+ T cells than among CD4+ T cells. In the 0.1-3.0 mg/kg groups, partial responders were among the patients with the lowest normalized peripheral clonal expansion, particularly in CD8+ T cells. Antigen specificity was not determined for the clonally expanded peripheral T cells. Clonal expansion of both CD4+ and CD8+ blood T cells was observed from baseline to week 6 at doses 0.1 to 3.0 mg/kg.

For sequencing of the TCRbeta CDR3 region, genomic DNA was extracted from the sorted cells. The immunoSEQ Assay was used to sequence the TCRbeta CDR3 regions. Here the immuneACCESS table is served through TCRdb, limited to in-frame sequences with V and J called. Missing clones are a known gap in these copies; in checked studies unresolved V genes cover under half, and the rest lacks a known reason. The sample table contains about 45,000 clones; only one count was recorded for around 90% of them. The ten largest clonotypes hold roughly a sixth of the sample. The trial excluded patients who had a history of autoimmune disease or who were on systemic immunosuppression. Peripheral blood for TCR sequencing was collected from all dose cohorts at baseline, on cycle 4 day 1, and on cycle 7 day 1. Samples were obtained from an open-label, multicenter, first-in-human phase I dose-escalation trial of ivuxolimab. The trial enrolled adults with locally advanced or metastatic head and neck squamous cell, hepatocellular, melanoma or renal cell carcinoma. Before TCR sequencing, CD4+ and CD8+ T cells were separately sorted from peripheral blood.

The sequences come from CD4+ or CD8+ T cells sorted from blood, collected in a trial of the OX40 agonist ivuxolimab. The TCR originated in an adult with an advanced solid tumor such as melanoma, head and neck, liver or kidney cancer.

The CDR3 protein: CASSYATPYEQYF. In nucleotides, the sequence is TGTGCCAGCAGTTACGCGACGCCCTACGAGCAGTACTTC. In this chain, TRBV6-6 is recombined with TRBJ2-7; no D segment can be confidently identified. The CDR3 sequence holds 13 residues, the cysteine and phenylalanine included. Only the CDR3 region is kept as DNA, spanning 39 bases read in frame from base 1. Taken from the germline V gene (reference sequence), the CDR1 and CDR2 loops are MNHNY and SVGAGI. The germline ends are 7 bases apart after V is trimmed by 2 bases and J by 2 bases.